Below, 32 T cell receptor beta chains from the same sample are listed, as sequenced in a study of shared clonotypes between healthy human individuals. Assay: immunoSEQ multiplex PCR; the TCRdb copy retains only in-frame clones and omits some. The sample yields a few million clones, about nine tenths seen once. The source material was naive CD4+ T cells from PBMCs. Subset indicated: CD45RA+ positively selected. The receptors come from a young man in good health. Some clones in this sample may be carry-over from other donors' samples.

The genes are TRBV5-8 and TRBJ1-3; 8 nucleotides match TRBD1. This CDR3 has 13 residues. Germline CDR1 and CDR2: SGHTS and YDEGEE. Trimming at V came to 4 bases and at J to 8 bases, leaving 5 bases not matched to a gene. Here the CDR3 DNA reads TGTGCCAGCAGCGTCCGGGACAGGCACACCATATATTTT. This codes for CASSVRDRHTIYF.

The chain combines TRBV6-6 with TRBJ2-7; 8 bases agree with TRBD1. The junction had 13 bases not matched to a gene; V was cut back by 5 bases and J by 4 bases. There are 16 residues in the CDR3. Germline-derived CDR1 and CDR2 are MNHNY and SVGAGI (reference sequence). The CDR3 loop reads CASSTGTGAPIYEQYF. DNA for the CDR3: TGTGCCAGCAGTACCGGGACAGGCGCCCCCATATACGAGCAGTACTTC.

This chain joins TRBV6-5 and TRBJ1-2; TRBD1 agrees at 7 bases. This CDR3 contains 15 residues. The V and J ends lost 7 bases and 4 bases, in that order; junction bases with no gene match: 12. Germline CDR1 MNHEY, CDR2 SVGAGI. The CDR3 is CASTPTGTKGYGYTF. The DNA for the CDR3 is TGTGCCAGCACTCCGACAGGGACGAAGGGCTATGGCTACACCTTC.

Details on this clone: Other DNA sequences of this sample code for an identical CDR3. The V call is TRBV5-1, the J call TRBJ1-1; unclear D gene. The CDR3 loop spans 13 amino acids. CDR1 SGHRS and CDR2 YFSETQ come from the germline V gene. Trimming took 4 bases from V and 6 from J, leaving 13 bases between them. The chain's CDR3 is CASSLEGKAEAFF. The DNA for the CDR3 is TGCGCCAGCAGCCTCGAGGGTAAGGCTGAAGCTTTCTTT.

V and J are TRBV4-3 and TRBJ1-1, with D possibly matching TRBD1 (6 bases). Germline V gene data show CDR1 as LGHNA and CDR2 as YSLEER. The CDR3 runs to 17 residues. The V end was cut by 1 base, the J end by 1 base, with 16 bases between. Here the CDR3 reads CASSQGSVEGENTEAFF. For the CDR3, the DNA is TGCGCCAGCAGCCAAGGTTCCGTGGAGGGGGAGAACACTGAAGCTTTCTTT.

Notes on this clone: The same CDR3 can be traced to other DNA sequences in this sample. V usage is TRBV5-1 and J usage is TRBJ2-1; D is uncertain. From germline, CDR1 is SGHRS and CDR2 YFSETQ. The length of the CDR3 is 13 residues. V lost 0 bases, J lost 5 bases, and 6 bases lay in between. The chain's CDR3 is CASSLGSDNEQFF. CDR3 sequence (DNA): TGCGCCAGCAGCTTGGGAAGCGACAATGAGCAGTTCTTC.

This chain uses TRBV28 with TRBJ1-1; tentatively, D is TRBD1 (6 bases). The germline CDR1 and CDR2 sequences are MDHEN and SYDVKM. Deletions cut 6 bases from V and 6 bases from J, with 17 bases between. The length of the CDR3 is 14 residues. The CDR3 protein is CASRRQVPGAEAFF. The DNA for the CDR3 is TGTGCCAGCAGGAGACAGGTCCCAGGGGCTGAAGCTTTCTTT.

The chain joins TRBV5-1 to TRBJ2-3, with D perhaps given as TRBD1 or TRBD2 (5 bases each). Trimming removed 7 bases from V and 4 bases from J, with 19 bases in between. The CDR3 covers 15 residues. Germline values: CDR1 SGHRS, CDR2 YFSETQ. CDR3 DNA sequence: TGCGCCAGCTACAAAGGGGCAGCGGATCCAGATACGCAGTATTTT. It codes for CASYKGAADPDTQYF.

On this clone itself: The sample has other DNA sequences that encode this CDR3 too. This sequence joins TRBV29-1 and TRBJ2-1; D gene uncertain. The CDR3 has 12 amino acids. The germline V and J ends were trimmed by 6 bases and 0 bases, with 6 bases remaining between them. The germline CDR1 and CDR2 sequences are SQVTM and ANQGSEA. CDR3 coding DNA: TGCAGCGTCAAAAGCTCCTACAATGAGCAGTTCTTC. This gives the protein CSVKSSYNEQFF.

The V and J genes are TRBV6-6 and TRBJ2-3; D remains ambiguous. From germline, CDR1 is MNHNY and CDR2 SVGAGI (reference sequence). V lost 2 bases and J 6 bases, leaving 12 bases between the germline ends. The CDR3 loop spans 14 amino acids. The CDR3 DNA reads as TGTGCCAGCAGTTACAATCCATCACCGGATACGCAGTATTTT. Translating gives CASSYNPSPDTQYF.

This chain uses TRBV2 with TRBJ2-3, with unresolved D. V was clipped by 2 bases and J by 6 bases, with 9 bases between them. The CDR3 contains 13 residues. Germline assignment: CDR1 SNHLY and CDR2 FYNNEI. The CDR3 region is CASSEMVLDTQYF. The CDR3 DNA is TGTGCCAGCAGTGAAATGGTGCTCGATACGCAGTATTTT.

This clone was counted once. The gene calls are TRBV19 and TRBJ2-3; D might be TRBD2 (5 bases). Trimming pared 5 bases from V and 0 bases from J, leaving 15 bases between. CDR1 and CDR2 from the germline V gene are LNHDA and SQIVND (reference sequence). The CDR3 is 16 amino acids. The CDR3 spells CASSGLATTSTDTQYF. The CDR3 DNA reads as TGTGCCAGTAGTGGGCTAGCAACTACTAGCACAGATACGCAGTATTTT.

To note about this clone: Additional DNA sequences in this sample encode the identical CDR3. Written as DNA, the CDR3 is TGTGCCAGCAGCCGAGGACAGGGGGCAGGCTATGGCTACACCTTC. Amino acid sequence: CASSRGQGAGYGYTF. This sequence joins TRBV5-4 and TRBJ1-2, with TRBD1 matching 11 bases. This CDR3 contains 15 residues. Germline CDR1 SGHNT, CDR2 YYREEE (reference sequence). Losses at the gene ends were 4 bases for V and 4 bases for J; bases not matched to a gene: 6.

V usage is TRBV6-5 and J usage is TRBJ2-7; D uncertain. V dropped 10 bases and J dropped 1 base, with 14 bases sitting between them. The germline gives CDR1 MNHEY, CDR2 SVGAGI. This CDR3 has 13 amino acids. The CDR3 sequence is CATLGPKSYEQYF. The DNA of the CDR3 is TGTGCCACCTTAGGCCCCAAGTCCTACGAGCAGTACTTC.

The V and J genes are TRBV5-4 and TRBJ1-2; 11 bases are shared with TRBD1. The CDR3 length is 14 residues. Germline CDR1 reads SGHNT; CDR2 reads YYREEE (reference sequence). J gave up 8 bases and V 4 bases, and 7 bases lay outside the gene matches. CDR3 sequence: CASSLGQGASGYTF. The CDR3 region has the DNA TGTGCCAGCAGCCTAGGACAGGGGGCGTCCGGCTACACCTTC.

Remarks on this clone: The sample contains more than one DNA sequence encoding this CDR3. This chain links TRBV28 with TRBJ2-2; either TRBD1 or TRBD2 may fit D (6 bases each). This CDR3 is built from 15 residues. Germline CDR1 MDHEN, CDR2 SYDVKM. Deletions cut 6 bases from V and 0 bases from J, with 11 bases between. CDR3 amino acids: CASSLGGANTGELFF. The CDR3 coding sequence is TGTGCCAGCAGCTTGGGGGGCGCGAACACCGGGGAGCTGTTTTTT.

The chain employs TRBV29-1 and TRBJ2-7; 11 positions match TRBD1. Germline loops: CDR1 SQVTM, CDR2 ANQGSEA. This CDR3 spans 15 amino acids. The CDR3 sequence: CGARSGTGGSYEQYF. The CDR3 nucleotides read TGCGGCGCGAGATCCGGGACAGGGGGATCCTACGAGCAGTACTTC.

In its sample, this clone was seen once. This sequence joins TRBV9 and TRBJ1-1, with D hard to call. The ends were cut back, 3 bases at V and 3 bases at J, with 12 bases in the middle. Germline CDR1 SGDLS, CDR2 YYNGEE. The CDR3 has 14 amino acids. CDR3 amino acids: CASSAFEADTEAFF. In nucleotides, the CDR3 is TGTGCCAGCAGCGCTTTCGAGGCTGACACTGAAGCTTTCTTT.

For this clone: In the same sample, other DNA sequences code for this CDR3. The chain carries TRBV20-1 and TRBJ2-1; D ambiguous. The CDR3 has 11 amino acids. CDR1 DFQATT and CDR2 SNEGSKA come from the germline V gene (reference sequence). V shed 6 bases and J shed 4 bases, with 7 bases lying between them. The CDR3 DNA sequence: TGCAGTGCGAGCGTGTACAATGAGCAGTTCTTC. Translating gives CSASVYNEQFF.

The chain uses TRBV5-4 and TRBJ2-6, with D perhaps TRBD2 (6 bases). Germline loops: CDR1 SGHNT, CDR2 YYREEE (reference sequence). This CDR3 has 15 residues. The germline V and J ends were trimmed by 3 bases and 1 base, with 8 bases remaining between them. CDR3 region: CASSSGESGANVLTF. CDR3 nucleotides: TGTGCCAGCAGCTCGGGAGAATCTGGGGCCAACGTCCTGACTTTC.

The chain joins TRBV28 to TRBJ2-5; no definite D call. The last part of the DNA fits TRBJ2-7 better; the J call may be wrong. The CDR3 covers 12 residues. Germline loops: CDR1 MDHEN, CDR2 SYDVKM. This chain's CDR3 is CASSLSTYEQYF. CDR3 in DNA: TGTGCCAGCAGTTTATCAACCTACGAGCAGTACTTC.

J is TRBJ2-5 and V is TRBV9; weak D call: TRBD2 (7 bases). Trimming removed 2 bases from V and 4 bases from J, with 15 bases in between. Germline V gives CDR1 SGDLS, CDR2 YYNGEE. The CDR3 loop spans 15 amino acids. CDR3 DNA: TGTGCCAGCAGCGTTTTTCACGGGGGGCTAGAGACCCAGTACTTC. Protein product: CASSVFHGGLETQYF.

This clone was detected once. The chain uses TRBV11-3 and TRBJ2-3; D unresolved. This CDR3 contains 15 residues. CDR1 is SGHNT, CDR2 YENEEA, per germline. V lost 0 bases to trimming and J lost 1 base, with 8 bases between them. The CDR3 DNA sequence: TGTGCCAGCAGCTTAGATCTAGGCCGCACAGATACGCAGTATTTT. Residues: CASSLDLGRTDTQYF.

J is TRBJ2-5 and V is TRBV29-1; no clear D gene. The length of the CDR3 is 12 residues. The V gene lost 1 base and the J gene lost 7 bases, with 10 bases spanning the gap. Germline V gene data show CDR1 as SQVTM and CDR2 as ANQGSEA. In DNA, the CDR3 is TGCAGCGTTGAAGCCCGAGGTGGGACCCAGTACTTC. Protein sequence: CSVEARGGTQYF.

The V gene is TRBV5-6, the J gene TRBJ1-2; a weak D match, TRBD1 (6 bases). The CDR3 is 16 amino acids. Germline loops: CDR1 SGHDT, CDR2 YYEEEE. Trimming stripped 2 bases from V and 4 bases from J, with 18 bases between. The CDR3 sequence is CASSFRPEQGGYGYTF. The CDR3 DNA reads as TGTGCCAGCAGCTTCCGACCAGAACAGGGAGGCTATGGCTACACCTTC.

The chain is built from TRBV7-9 and TRBJ2-3, with a possible D match to TRBD2 (5 bases). The CDR3 is made up of 12 amino acids. Trimming took off 6 bases at V and 5 bases at J, with 9 bases between the two ends. Looked up from germline, CDR1 is SEHNR and CDR2 is FQNEAQ (reference sequence). CDR3 sequence reads: CASRTEGDTQYF. DNA for the CDR3: TGTGCCAGCAGGACCGAGGGAGATACGCAGTATTTT.

This chain joins TRBV7-2 and TRBJ2-3; 9 bases line up with TRBD2. CDR1 and CDR2 from the germline V gene are SGHTA and FQGNSA. The CDR3 length is 17 residues. J gave up 7 bases and V 0 bases, and 11 bases lay outside the gene matches. The CDR3 reads CASSLASTSGRMNTQYF. The CDR3 coding sequence is TGTGCCAGCAGCTTAGCCTCGACTAGCGGTAGGATGAATACGCAGTATTTT.

This clone came up once. The chain joins TRBV14 to TRBJ1-2; D may be TRBD1 (5 bases). The ends were cut back, 1 base at V and 4 bases at J, with 19 bases in the middle. Germline CDR1 reads SGHDN; CDR2 reads FVKESK. CDR3 length equals 17 residues. The CDR3 DNA reads as TGTGCCAGCAGCCAAGGGGGGGACGTCCAGGTTGGCTATGGCTACACCTTC. Translation gives CASSQGGDVQVGYGYTF.

The gene calls are TRBV7-9 and TRBJ1-2, with 7 bases matching TRBD1. Trimming removed 4 bases from V and 6 bases from J; junction bases left unmatched: 5. Germline CDR1 is SEHNR and CDR2 is FQNEAQ (reference sequence). The CDR3 is 13 amino acids. The CDR3 sequence: CASSSSTGNGYTF. For the CDR3, the DNA is TGTGCCAGCAGCTCCTCGACAGGGAATGGCTACACCTTC.

The rearrangement joins TRBV30 to TRBJ2-2; tentative D call: TRBD1 (5 bases). Trimming left V 2 bases short and J 4 bases short, with 11 bases between. The CDR3 covers 14 residues. Germline CDR1 is GTSNPN and CDR2 is SVGIG (reference sequence). CDR3 in DNA: TGTGCCTGGAGTCTTAGGCAGGGCACCGGGGAGCTGTTTTTT. The encoded protein is CAWSLRQGTGELFF. The complete variable domain, with remaining parts taken from reference TRBV30 and TRBJ2-2, reads SQTIHQWPATLVQPVGSPLSLECTVEGTSNPNLYWYRQAAGRGLQLLFYSVGIGQISSEVPQNLSASRPQDRQFILSSKKLLLSDSGFYLCAWSLRQGTGELFFGEGSRLTVL.

The V and J genes are TRBV28 and TRBJ2-2; D unresolved. The CDR3 covers 15 residues. The germline V and J ends were trimmed by 8 bases and 2 bases, with 15 bases remaining between them. Per germline, CDR1 MDHEN and CDR2 SYDVKM. The CDR3 coding sequence is TGTGCCAGCCGAGTTCAGGATCTAAACACCGGGGAGCTGTTTTTT. It specifies CASRVQDLNTGELFF. The full variable domain, in which reference TRBV28 and TRBJ2-2 provide the parts outside the CDR3, is DVKVTQSSRYLVKRTGEKVFLECVQDMDHENMFWYRQDPGLGLRLIYFSYDVKMKEKGDIPEGYSVSREKKERFSLILESASTNQTSMYLCASRVQDLNTGELFFGEGSRLTVL.

This chain connects TRBV6-1 to TRBJ1-2; D is undetermined. Germline lookup yields CDR1 MNHNS and CDR2 SASEGT. This CDR3 comprises 11 residues. V dropped 5 bases and J dropped 7 bases, with 8 bases sitting between them. The chain's CDR3 is CASSYVGGYTF. The DNA for the CDR3 is TGTGCCAGCAGTTACGTAGGTGGCTACACCTTC.